A selection of T cell receptor beta chains follows, all from one sample in a study of CD8+ T cells in alopecia areata. The data were produced by immunoSEQ multiplex PCR, yet TCRdb's version contains in-frame clones alone and is incomplete. The profile covers over 100,000 clones, with about 60% appearing a single time and over 9% taken by the ten largest. This specimen was CD8+ T cells sorted from blood, taken at week 24, from a patient treated with tofacitinib. The receptors come from a human donor with alopecia areata. The CDR3 runs from the conserved cysteine through the conserved F or W. The order of the fields is J gene, V gene, D gene, clone size, CDR3 protein, CDR3 DNA. A D gene is named only where the DNA matches it firmly. Size is stated for part of the rows, as once, few or many counts, or as a class when the clone is expanded.

TRBJ1-2 TRBV29-1 . . CSVEDRQFGGYTF TGCAGCGTTGAAGATCGGCAGTTCGGGGGCTACACCTTC
TRBJ1-2 TRBV9 TRBD1 . CASTGGGSDGYTF TGTGCCAGCACAGGGGGCGGATCGGATGGCTACACCTTC
TRBJ1-6 TRBV7-9 TRBD1 . CASSLDRGYNSPLHF TGTGCCAGCAGCTTAGACAGGGGGTATAATTCACCCCTCCACTTT
TRBJ1-5 TRBV19 . . CASSIDLETPSYQHF TGTGCCAGTAGTATAGATCTCGAGACACCGTCGTACCAGCATTTT
TRBJ1-6 TRBV6-1 . many CASSEAEASPLHF TGTGCCAGCAGTGAAGCGGAGGCCTCACCCCTCCACTTT
TRBJ1-2 TRBV6-7 TRBD1 . CASSYPGQTGGYTF TGTGCCAGCAGTTACCCGGGACAGACGGGAGGCTACACCTTC
TRBJ1-5 TRBV19 . . CATGGVLNQPQHF TGTGCCACTGGAGGGGTCCTTAATCAGCCCCAGCATTTT
TRBJ2-7 TRBV29-1 TRBD1 few CSVSGTGGYEQYF TGCAGCGTCTCCGGGACAGGGGGTTACGAGCAGTACTTC
TRBJ2-7 TRBV5-6 TRBD1 . CASSLGDRGHEQYF TGTGCCAGCAGCTTAGGGGACAGGGGCCACGAGCAGTACTTC
TRBJ2-3 TRBV6-5 . . CASSYSSGRITDTQYF TGTGCCAGCAGTTACTCGAGTGGACGAATCACAGATACGCAGTATTTT
TRBJ2-6 TRBV29-1 . . CSVAAGANVLTF TGCAGCGTTGCTGCTGGGGCCAACGTCCTGACTTTC
TRBJ2-2 TRBV9 TRBD2 . CASTSSGGDTGELFF TGTGCCAGCACCTCTTCGGGGGGAGACACCGGGGAGCTGTTTTTT
TRBJ1-1 TRBV30 . . CAWKIGGMNTEAFF TGTGCCTGGAAAATTGGGGGCATGAACACTGAAGCTTTCTTT
TRBJ2-7 TRBV7-9 . . CASISPTDGSEQYF TGTGCCAGCATCAGTCCGACAGATGGGTCCGAGCAGTACTTC
TRBJ1-1 TRBV6-5 . . CASSVDRLTEAFF TGTGCCAGCAGTGTCGACAGGCTTACTGAAGCTTTCTTT
TRBJ2-7 TRBV5-6 . . CASSSQGYEQYF TGTGCCAGCAGCTCCCAGGGTTACGAGCAGTACTTC